This is a list of T cell receptor beta chains from one sample in a study of identical twins. Via MiXCR, TCRdb re-called the 5' RACE reads, giving one row per CDR3 protein. The sample has about 530,000 distinct CDR3 sequences; around 22% are singletons. The same data also contributed to another study, on yellow fever vaccine responses in identical twins.

Specimen: CD4+ T cells sorted from blood. These receptors originate from a woman aged 18-29 years in good health. Each CDR3 is given with its conserved first and last residue. A D gene is named only where the DNA matches it firmly. Some rows have no size entry. The others give once, few or many, or a class for an expanded clone.

d_gene,v_gene,abundance,j_gene,CDR3aa,CDR3nt
TRBD1,TRBV20-1,few,TRBJ1-5,CSARPQGGYQPQHF,TGCAGTGCTAGACCACAGGGGGGCTATCAGCCCCAGCATTTT
NA,TRBV3-1,few,TRBJ1-1,CASSQWGASTEAFF,TGTGCCAGCAGCCAATGGGGGGCGAGTACTGAAGCTTTCTTT
TRBD2,TRBV3-1,many,TRBJ2-7,CASSQDGGTRMYEQYF,TGTGCCAGCAGCCAAGATGGCGGGACTAGAATGTACGAGCAGTACTTC
NA,TRBV5-1,NA,TRBJ2-4,CASSNDPGTKNIQYF,TGCGCCAGCAGCAACGATCCGGGAACCAAAAACATTCAGTACTTC
TRBD1,TRBV7-6,NA,TRBJ2-6,CASSSQGATGANVLTF,TGTGCCAGCAGCTCACAGGGGGCAACTGGGGCCAACGTCCTGACTTTC
TRBD2,TRBV6-5,NA,TRBJ2-1,CASSFTSGGAYNEQFF,TGTGCCAGCAGTTTTACTAGCGGGGGGGCTTACAATGAGCAGTTCTTC
NA,TRBV20-1,NA,TRBJ2-3,CSALRDGSTDTQYF,TGCAGTGCTCTTCGGGACGGGAGCACAGATACGCAGTATTTT
TRBD1,TRBV24-1,NA,TRBJ2-5,CATSERGTGRDRETQYF,TGTGCCACCAGTGAAAGGGGGACAGGGCGAGATCGGGAGACCCAGTACTTC
TRBD1,TRBV6-1,NA,TRBJ2-1,CATAGTGYNEQFF,TGTGCCACCGCCGGGACAGGTTACAATGAGCAGTTCTTC
NA,TRBV7-7,NA,TRBJ2-2,CASSVTGNTGELFF,TGTGCCAGCAGTGTGACAGGAAACACCGGGGAGCTGTTTTTT
NA,TRBV7-8,few,TRBJ1-4,CASSLVLGSTNEKLFF,TGTGCCAGCAGCTTAGTGCTTGGGTCAACTAATGAAAAACTGTTTTTT
NA,TRBV28,NA,TRBJ2-5,CASRLTGRETQYF,TGTGCCAGCAGACTAACAGGGAGGGAGACCCAGTACTTC
NA,TRBV9,NA,TRBJ2-2,CASSPRGALNTGELFF,TGTGCCAGCAGCCCTCGGGGGGCCTTGAACACCGGGGAGCTGTTTTTT
NA,TRBV27,NA,TRBJ2-1,CASSLGLGRSEEQFF,TGTGCCAGCAGTTTAGGGCTGGGCAGATCAGAGGAGCAGTTCTTC
TRBD1,TRBV10-3,NA,TRBJ1-5,CATKEDRVEISNQPQHF,TGTGCCACCAAGGAGGACAGGGTCGAAATCAGCAATCAGCCCCAGCATTTT
TRBD2,TRBV27,NA,TRBJ2-2,CASTLRGVEGTGELFF,TGTGCCAGCACCCTGCGGGGGGTCGAGGGCACCGGGGAGCTGTTTTTT
TRBD1,TRBV6-1,few,TRBJ1-2,CASSPDRPRRRYGYTF,TGTGCCAGCAGTCCGGACAGGCCGAGAAGGCGTTATGGCTACACCTTC
TRBD2,TRBV28,few,TRBJ2-7,CASRISGRVLSYEQYF,TGTGCCAGCAGAATTAGCGGGAGGGTTCTCTCCTACGAGCAGTACTTC
TRBD2,TRBV20-1,NA,TRBJ2-1,CSAAREGKGFNEQFF,TGCAGTGCTGCCCGGGAGGGAAAGGGGTTCAATGAGCAGTTCTTC
NA,TRBV5-1,NA,TRBJ2-1,CASSLAFSLEQFF,TGCGCCAGCAGCTTGGCTTTTAGTCTAGAGCAGTTCTTC
TRBD1,TRBV5-1,many,TRBJ2-7,CASRPGQGPYEQYF,TGCGCCAGCAGACCGGGACAGGGACCCTACGAGCAGTACTTC
TRBD1,TRBV12-3/TRBV12-4,NA,TRBJ2-5,CASSSGRGNQETQYF,TGTGCCAGCAGTTCAGGCAGGGGGAACCAAGAGACCCAGTACTTC
TRBD1,TRBV5-6,NA,TRBJ2-2,CASTPAGQGRYPGELFF,TGTGCCAGCACCCCCGCGGGACAGGGCCGATATCCCGGGGAGCTGTTTTTT
TRBD2,TRBV20-1,NA,TRBJ2-5,CSASPAGGQETQYF,TGCAGTGCTAGTCCAGCGGGAGGGCAAGAGACCCAGTACTTC
NA,TRBV12-3/TRBV12-4,NA,TRBJ2-1,CASRPEGRYYNEQFF,TGTGCCAGCAGACCCGAGGGACGGTACTACAATGAGCAGTTCTTC
NA,TRBV20-1,NA,TRBJ2-5,CSAANTVETQYF,TGCAGTGCAGCGAATACAGTGGAGACCCAGTACTTC
TRBD1,TRBV7-9,NA,TRBJ2-2,CASSFGTGISNTGELFF,TGTGCCAGCAGCTTCGGGACAGGGATTTCTAACACCGGGGAGCTGTTTTTT
NA,TRBV5-1,few,TRBJ1-2,CASSPGTALGGYTF,TGCGCCAGCAGCCCCGGGACCGCACTAGGGGGCTACACCTTC
NA,TRBV20-1,NA,TRBJ2-1,CSARGAGGNSYNEQFF,TGCAGTGCTAGAGGGGCTGGCGGGAACTCCTACAATGAGCAGTTCTTC
TRBD2,TRBV12-3/TRBV12-4,few,TRBJ2-1,CASSRLAGGPGEQFF,TGTGCCAGCAGTCGGCTAGCGGGAGGGCCTGGTGAGCAGTTCTTC
NA,TRBV12-3/TRBV12-4,few,TRBJ2-1,CASLQSRGGAGRKNEQFF,TGTGCCAGCCTACAATCTAGGGGGGGGGCGGGCAGGAAAAATGAGCAGTTCTTC
NA,TRBV20-1,NA,TRBJ2-1,CSAREDHYNEQFF,TGCAGTGCTAGGGAGGACCACTACAATGAGCAGTTCTTC
TRBD1,TRBV12-3/TRBV12-4,many,TRBJ1-2,CASSLEGGGGDGYTF,TGTGCCAGCAGTTTGGAAGGGGGCGGAGGGGATGGCTACACCTTC
NA,TRBV6-5,NA,TRBJ1-2,CASSFTQLTGNYGYTF,TGTGCCAGCAGTTTCACCCAACTTACAGGGAACTATGGCTACACCTTC
NA,TRBV27,few,TRBJ2-1,CASSLVGQSSYNEQFF,TGTGCCAGCAGTTTAGTCGGACAGTCCTCCTACAATGAGCAGTTCTTC
TRBD2,TRBV4-1,few,TRBJ2-4,CASSQTPLRAGGGSAKNIQYF,TGCGCCAGCAGCCAGACCCCCCTCCGCGCGGGGGGGGGATCAGCCAAAAACATTCAGTACTTC
NA,TRBV5-5,NA,TRBJ2-7,CASSLGGGPSSYEQYF,TGTGCCAGCAGCTTGGGAGGGGGGCCAAGCTCCTACGAGCAGTACTTC
NA,TRBV15,NA,TRBJ2-3,CATSSVALGQYF,TGTGCCACCAGCAGTGTCGCATTGGGGCAGTATTTT
NA,TRBV12-3/TRBV12-4,few,TRBJ2-1,CASRQRYYNEQFF,TGTGCCAGTCGACAGAGATACTACAATGAGCAGTTCTTC
NA,TRBV7-2,few,TRBJ2-1,CASSQRQLYNEQFF,TGTGCCAGCAGCCAACGGCAGCTTTACAATGAGCAGTTCTTC
TRBD2,TRBV27,NA,TRBJ2-3,CASSWGTRADTQYF,TGTGCCAGCTCGTGGGGGACTAGAGCAGATACGCAGTATTTT
NA,TRBV12-3/TRBV12-4,NA,TRBJ1-1,CASSFSDGRTEAFF,TGTGCCAGCAGTTTTTCGGACGGGAGGACTGAAGCTTTCTTT
NA,TRBV5-5,few,TRBJ2-3,CASSLWGPDTQYF,TGTGCCAGCAGCTTGTGGGGTCCAGATACGCAGTATTTT
NA,TRBV7-9,NA,TRBJ2-1,CASSLGFNEQFF,TGTGCCAGCAGCTTAGGGTTCAATGAGCAGTTCTTC
TRBD2,TRBV20-1,NA,TRBJ2-1,CSATGGREQFF,TGCAGTGCTACGGGAGGTCGGGAGCAGTTCTTC
NA,TRBV29-1,NA,TRBJ1-1,CSVENTEAFF,TGCAGCGTTGAGAACACTGAAGCTTTCTTT
NA,TRBV12-3/TRBV12-4,many,TRBJ1-5,CASSPISGGNQPQHF,TGTGCCAGCAGTCCGATCTCGGGCGGCAATCAGCCCCAGCATTTT
TRBD1,TRBV28,few,TRBJ2-2,CASSDNRGKNTGELFF,TGTGCCAGCAGTGACAACAGGGGGAAGAACACCGGGGAGCTGTTTTTT
TRBD1,TRBV12-3/TRBV12-4,NA,TRBJ2-5,CASSPGGTGGVMETQYF,TGTGCCAGCAGTCCGGGGGGGACAGGGGGAGTAATGGAGACCCAGTACTTC
NA,TRBV6-1,few,TRBJ1-3,CASSSVQGGNTIYF,TGTGCCAGCAGTAGTGTTCAGGGTGGAAACACCATATATTTT
TRBD1,TRBV19,few,TRBJ1-5,CASSIPRPQGIGRQPQHF,TGTGCCAGTAGTATACCCCGGCCACAGGGGATTGGGCGCCAGCCCCAGCATTTT
NA,TRBV20-1,NA,TRBJ1-2,CSARVQRANYGYTF,TGCAGTGCTAGGGTCCAGCGAGCTAACTATGGCTACACCTTC
TRBD2,TRBV6-1,NA,TRBJ2-1,CASSMTSGTYNEQFF,TGTGCCAGCAGCATGACTAGCGGGACATACAATGAGCAGTTCTTC
TRBD1,TRBV6-2/TRBV6-3,NA,TRBJ2-7,CASSRQGPNSYEQYF,TGTGCCAGCAGTCGACAGGGTCCTAATTCCTACGAGCAGTACTTC